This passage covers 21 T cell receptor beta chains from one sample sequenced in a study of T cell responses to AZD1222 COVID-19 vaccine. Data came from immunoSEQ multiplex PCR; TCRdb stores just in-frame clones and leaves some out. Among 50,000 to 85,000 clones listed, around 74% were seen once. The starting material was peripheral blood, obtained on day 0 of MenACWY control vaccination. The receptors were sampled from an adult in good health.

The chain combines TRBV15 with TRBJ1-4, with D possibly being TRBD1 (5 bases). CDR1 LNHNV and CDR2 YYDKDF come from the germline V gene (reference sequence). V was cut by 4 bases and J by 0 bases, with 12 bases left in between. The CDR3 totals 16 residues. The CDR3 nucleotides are TGTGCCACCAGCACAAGACAGCCTGCAACTAATGAAAAACTGTTTTTT. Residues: CATSTRQPATNEKLFF.

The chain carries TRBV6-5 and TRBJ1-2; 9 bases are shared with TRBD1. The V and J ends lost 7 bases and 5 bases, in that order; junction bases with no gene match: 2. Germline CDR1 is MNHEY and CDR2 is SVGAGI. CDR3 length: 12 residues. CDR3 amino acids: CASTGTGYGYTF. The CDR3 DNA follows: TGTGCCAGCACCGGGACAGGGTATGGCTACACCTTC.

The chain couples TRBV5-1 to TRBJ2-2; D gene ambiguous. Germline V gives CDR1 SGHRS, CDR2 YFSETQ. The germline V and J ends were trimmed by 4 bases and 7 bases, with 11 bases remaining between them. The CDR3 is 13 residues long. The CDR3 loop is CASSTFGDGELFF. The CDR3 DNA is TGCGCCAGCAGCACCTTTGGGGACGGGGAGCTGTTTTTT.

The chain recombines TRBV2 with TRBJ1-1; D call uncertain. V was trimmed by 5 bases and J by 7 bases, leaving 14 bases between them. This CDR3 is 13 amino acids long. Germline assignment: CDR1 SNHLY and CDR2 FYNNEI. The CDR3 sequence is CASSFSERVEAFF. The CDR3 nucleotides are TGTGCCAGCAGTTTCTCTGAACGGGTTGAAGCTTTCTTT.

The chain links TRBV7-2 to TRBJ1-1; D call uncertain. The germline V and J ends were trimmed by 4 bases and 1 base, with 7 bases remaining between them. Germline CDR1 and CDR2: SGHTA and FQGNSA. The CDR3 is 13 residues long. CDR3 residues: CASSSLWNTEAFF. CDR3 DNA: TGTGCCAGCAGCTCGCTTTGGAACACTGAAGCTTTCTTT.

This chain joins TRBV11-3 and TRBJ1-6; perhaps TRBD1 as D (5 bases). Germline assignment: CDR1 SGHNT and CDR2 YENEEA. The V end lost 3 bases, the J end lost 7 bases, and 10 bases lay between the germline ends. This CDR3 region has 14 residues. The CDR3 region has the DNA TGTGCCAGCAGCTTGGACGGACAAAATTCACCCCTCCACTTT. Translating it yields CASSLDGQNSPLHF.

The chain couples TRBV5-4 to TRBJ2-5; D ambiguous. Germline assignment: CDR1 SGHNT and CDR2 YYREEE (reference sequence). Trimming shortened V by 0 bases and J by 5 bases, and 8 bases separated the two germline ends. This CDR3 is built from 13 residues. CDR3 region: CASSLAPRETQYF. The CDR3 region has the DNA TGTGCCAGCAGCTTGGCACCTCGGGAGACCCAGTACTTC.

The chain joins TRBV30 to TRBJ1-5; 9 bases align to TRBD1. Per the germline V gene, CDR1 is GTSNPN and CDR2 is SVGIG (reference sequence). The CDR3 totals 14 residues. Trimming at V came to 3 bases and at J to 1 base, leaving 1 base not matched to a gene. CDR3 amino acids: CAWRGTGSNQPQHF. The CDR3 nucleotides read TGTGCCTGGAGGGGGACAGGGAGCAATCAGCCCCAGCATTTT.

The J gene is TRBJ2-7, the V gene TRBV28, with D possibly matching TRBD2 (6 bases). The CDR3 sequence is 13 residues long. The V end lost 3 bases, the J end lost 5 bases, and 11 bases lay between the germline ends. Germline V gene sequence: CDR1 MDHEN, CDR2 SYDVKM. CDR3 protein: CASSLAGGDEQYF. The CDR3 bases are TGTGCCAGCAGTTTGGCCGGGGGAGACGAGCAGTACTTC.

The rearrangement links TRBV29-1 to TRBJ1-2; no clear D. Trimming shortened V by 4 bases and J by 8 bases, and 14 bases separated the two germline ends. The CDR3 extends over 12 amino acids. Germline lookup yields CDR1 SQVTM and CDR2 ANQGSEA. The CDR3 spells CSVGSFLLGYTF. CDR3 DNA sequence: TGCAGCGTTGGGAGCTTCCTGTTGGGCTACACCTTC.

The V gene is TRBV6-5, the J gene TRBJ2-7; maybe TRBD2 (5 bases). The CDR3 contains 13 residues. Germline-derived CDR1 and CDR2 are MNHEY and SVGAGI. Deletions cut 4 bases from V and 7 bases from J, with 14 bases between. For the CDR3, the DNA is TGTGCCAGCAGTTTCACGGCCCCGGGGGAGCAGTACTTC. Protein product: CASSFTAPGEQYF.

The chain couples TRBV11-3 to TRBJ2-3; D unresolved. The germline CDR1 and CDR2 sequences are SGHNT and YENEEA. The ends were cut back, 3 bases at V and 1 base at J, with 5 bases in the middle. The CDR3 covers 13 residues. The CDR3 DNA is TGTGCCAGCAGCTTCCAGCGCACAGATACGCAGTATTTT. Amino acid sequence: CASSFQRTDTQYF. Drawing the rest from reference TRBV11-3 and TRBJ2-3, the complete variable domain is EAGVVQSPRYKIIEKKQPVAFWCNPISGHNTLYWYLQNLGQGPELLIRYENEEAVDDSQLPKDRFSAERLKGVDSTLKIQPAELGDSAVYLCASSFQRTDTQYFGPGTRLTVL.

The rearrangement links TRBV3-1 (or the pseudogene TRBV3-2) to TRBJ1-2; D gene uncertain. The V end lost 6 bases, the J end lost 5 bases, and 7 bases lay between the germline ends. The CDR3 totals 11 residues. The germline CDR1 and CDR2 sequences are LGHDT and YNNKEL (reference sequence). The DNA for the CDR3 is TGTGCCAGCAGTTCTTTATATGGCTACACCTTC. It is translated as CASSSLYGYTF.

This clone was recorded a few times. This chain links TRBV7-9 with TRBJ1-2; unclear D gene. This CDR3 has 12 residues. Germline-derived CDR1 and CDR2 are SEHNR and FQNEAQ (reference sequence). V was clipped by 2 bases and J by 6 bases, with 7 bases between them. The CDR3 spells CASSLLGNGYTF. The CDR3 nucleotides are TGTGCCAGCAGCTTACTAGGGAATGGCTACACCTTC.

The CDR3 sequence is CASSLAREGRAFF. For the CDR3, the DNA is TGTGCCAGCAGCTTGGCCCGGGAGGGACGAGCTTTCTTT. This chain links TRBV5-8 with TRBJ1-1; possible D gene TRBD1, 5 bases. V was shortened by 0 bases and J by 10 bases, with 13 bases between the two germline ends. There are 13 residues in the CDR3. CDR1 and CDR2 (germline): SGHTS, YDEGEE.

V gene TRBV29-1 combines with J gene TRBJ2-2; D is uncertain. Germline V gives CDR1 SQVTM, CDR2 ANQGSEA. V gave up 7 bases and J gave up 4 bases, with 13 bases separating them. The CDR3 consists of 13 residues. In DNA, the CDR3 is TGCAGCGCTGGGATCCGGGTCACCGGGGAGCTGTTTTTT. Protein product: CSAGIRVTGELFF.

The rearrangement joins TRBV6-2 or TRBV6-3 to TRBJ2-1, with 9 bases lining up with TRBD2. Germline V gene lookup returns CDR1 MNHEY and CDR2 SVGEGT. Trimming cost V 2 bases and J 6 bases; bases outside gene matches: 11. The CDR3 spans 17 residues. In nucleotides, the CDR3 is TGTGCCAGCAGTTACGTACTAGCGGGTCGGGCGCCCAATGAGCAGTTCTTC. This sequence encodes CASSYVLAGRAPNEQFF.

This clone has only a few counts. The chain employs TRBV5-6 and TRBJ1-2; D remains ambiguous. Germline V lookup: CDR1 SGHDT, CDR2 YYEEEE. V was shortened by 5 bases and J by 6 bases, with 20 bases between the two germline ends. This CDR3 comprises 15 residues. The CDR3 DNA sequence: TGTGCCAGCAGTGATACCGTGGGATCGCTGGATGGCTACACCTTC. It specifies CASSDTVGSLDGYTF.

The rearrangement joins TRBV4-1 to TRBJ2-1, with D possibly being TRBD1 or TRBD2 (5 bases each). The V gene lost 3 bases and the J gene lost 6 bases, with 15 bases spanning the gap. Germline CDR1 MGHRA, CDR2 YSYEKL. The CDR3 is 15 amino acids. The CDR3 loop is CASSQANPGGNEQFF. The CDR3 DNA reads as TGCGCCAGCAGCCAGGCGAACCCTGGGGGCAATGAGCAGTTCTTC.

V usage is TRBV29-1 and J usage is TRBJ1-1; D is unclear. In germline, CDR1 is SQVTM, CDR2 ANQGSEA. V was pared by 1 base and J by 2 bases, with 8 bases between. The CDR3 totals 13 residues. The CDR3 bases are TGCAGCGTTGAAGGCCAGCTTAACACTGAAGCTTTCTTT. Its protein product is CSVEGQLNTEAFF.

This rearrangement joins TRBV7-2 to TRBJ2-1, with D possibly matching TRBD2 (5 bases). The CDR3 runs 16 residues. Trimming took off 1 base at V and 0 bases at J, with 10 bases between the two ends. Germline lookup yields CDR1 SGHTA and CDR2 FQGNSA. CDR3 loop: CASSLEGRPSYNEQFF. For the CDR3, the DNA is TGTGCCAGCAGCTTAGAAGGGAGACCCTCCTACAATGAGCAGTTCTTC.